Sequencing of this T cell receptor (beta chain) was carried out in a study of blood T cell repertoires in COVID-19. Background on the study: Acute-phase and convalescent COVID-19 samples originated in the United States, Italy and Spain. Nucleic acid was either cDNA or gDNA, and it came from T cells, B-cell-depleted T cells, or PBMCs.

As processed by the authors: Using reference gene primer amplification, nucleated cell counts were estimated. Produced via immunoSEQ multiplex PCR; TCRdb's table is partial and in-frame only. The V and J calls and clone size were taken over from that table, and D and trimming were inferred from the DNA. The profile covers approximately 150,000 clones, with 81% appearing a single time and around 8.4% taken by the ten largest. This TCR was recovered from a human donor in a cohort sampled during active COVID-19. The sequenced material came from peripheral blood.

CDR3 DNA sequence: TGTGCCAGCAGCTTACTGGGACTTCCCCGCCCTCCCACCCAAGAGACCCAGTACTTC. It is translated as CASSLLGLPRPPTQETQYF. V usage is TRBV7-3 and J usage is TRBJ2-5; tentatively, D is TRBD2 (6 bases). The germline V gene has CDR1 SGHTA and CDR2 FQGTGA. The CDR3 sequence is 19 residues long. The V and J ends lost 2 bases and 1 base respectively, with 23 bases between them. Full variable domain (rest looked up from reference TRBV7-3 and TRBJ2-5): GAGVSQTPSNKVTEKGKYVELRCDPISGHTALYWYRQSLGQGPEFLIYFQGTGAADDSGLPNDRFFAVRPEGSVSTLKIQRTERGDSAVYLCASSLLGLPRPPTQETQYFGPGTRLLVL.